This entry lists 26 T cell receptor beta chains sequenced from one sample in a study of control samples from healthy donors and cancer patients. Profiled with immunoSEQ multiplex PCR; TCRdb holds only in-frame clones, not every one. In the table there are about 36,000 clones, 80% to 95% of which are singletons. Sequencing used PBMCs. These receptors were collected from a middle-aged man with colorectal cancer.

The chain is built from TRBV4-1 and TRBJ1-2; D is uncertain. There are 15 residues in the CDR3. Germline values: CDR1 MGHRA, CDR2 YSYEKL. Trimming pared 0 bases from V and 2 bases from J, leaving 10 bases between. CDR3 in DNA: TGCGCCAGCAGCCAAGACCTCCCCCGGAACTATGGCTACACCTTC. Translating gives CASSQDLPRNYGYTF.

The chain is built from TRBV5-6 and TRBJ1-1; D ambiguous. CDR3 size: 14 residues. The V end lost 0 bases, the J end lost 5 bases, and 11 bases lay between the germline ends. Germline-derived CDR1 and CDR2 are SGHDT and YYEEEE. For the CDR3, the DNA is TGTGCCAGCAGCTTGGCCTCATCTAAAACTGAAGCTTTCTTT. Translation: CASSLASSKTEAFF.

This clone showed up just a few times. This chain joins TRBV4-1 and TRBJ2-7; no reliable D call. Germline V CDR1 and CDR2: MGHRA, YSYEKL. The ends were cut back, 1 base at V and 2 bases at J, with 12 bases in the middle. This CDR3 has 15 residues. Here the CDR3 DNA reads TGCGCCAGCAGCCAAGGTTTTACCGCCGCCTACGAGCAGTACTTC. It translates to CASSQGFTAAYEQYF.

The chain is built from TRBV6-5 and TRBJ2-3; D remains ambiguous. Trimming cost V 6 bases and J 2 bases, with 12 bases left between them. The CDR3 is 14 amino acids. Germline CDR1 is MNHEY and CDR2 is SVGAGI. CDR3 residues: CASRTEAPTDTQYF. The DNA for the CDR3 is TGTGCCAGCAGAACTGAGGCCCCCACAGATACGCAGTATTTT.

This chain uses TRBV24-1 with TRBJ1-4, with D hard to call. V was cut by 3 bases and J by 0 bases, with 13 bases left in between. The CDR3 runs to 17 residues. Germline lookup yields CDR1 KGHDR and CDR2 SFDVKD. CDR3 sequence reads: CATSDPSKVATNEKLFF. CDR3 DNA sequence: TGTGCCACCAGTGATCCGTCTAAAGTTGCAACTAATGAAAAACTGTTTTTT.

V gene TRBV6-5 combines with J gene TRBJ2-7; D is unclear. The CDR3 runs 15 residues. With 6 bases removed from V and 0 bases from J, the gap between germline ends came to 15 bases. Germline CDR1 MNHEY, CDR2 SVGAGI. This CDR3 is CASSPAAQFSYEQYF. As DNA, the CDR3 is TGTGCCAGCAGCCCGGCGGCACAGTTCTCCTACGAGCAGTACTTC.

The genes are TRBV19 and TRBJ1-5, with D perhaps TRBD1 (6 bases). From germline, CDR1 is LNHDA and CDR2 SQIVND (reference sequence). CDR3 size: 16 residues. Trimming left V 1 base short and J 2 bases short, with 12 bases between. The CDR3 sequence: CASSIVVGGGNQPQHF. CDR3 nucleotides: TGTGCCAGTAGTATAGTTGTAGGGGGAGGCAATCAGCCCCAGCATTTT.

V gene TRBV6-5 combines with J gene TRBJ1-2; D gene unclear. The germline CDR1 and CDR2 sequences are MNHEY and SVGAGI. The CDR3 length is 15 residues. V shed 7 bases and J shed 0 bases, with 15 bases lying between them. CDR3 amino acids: CASIENARANYGYTF. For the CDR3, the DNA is TGTGCCAGCATCGAAAACGCGAGAGCTAACTATGGCTACACCTTC.

For the CDR3, the DNA is TGTGCCAGTTTTACAGGGGGCCACACTGAAGCTTTCTTT. Its translation is CASFTGGHTEAFF. V is TRBV19 and J is TRBJ1-1, with TRBD1 matching 9 bases. The length of the CDR3 is 13 residues. Germline-derived CDR1 and CDR2 are LNHDA and SQIVND (reference sequence). Trimming cost V 8 bases and J 3 bases; bases outside gene matches: 4.

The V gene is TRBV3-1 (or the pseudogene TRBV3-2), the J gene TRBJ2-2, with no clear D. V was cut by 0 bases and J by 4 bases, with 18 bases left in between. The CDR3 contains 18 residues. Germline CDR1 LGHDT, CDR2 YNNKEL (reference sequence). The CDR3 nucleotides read TGTGCCAGCAGCCAAGATCGACCCGGGCTGGCTGGCACCGGGGAGCTGTTTTTT. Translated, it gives CASSQDRPGLAGTGELFF.

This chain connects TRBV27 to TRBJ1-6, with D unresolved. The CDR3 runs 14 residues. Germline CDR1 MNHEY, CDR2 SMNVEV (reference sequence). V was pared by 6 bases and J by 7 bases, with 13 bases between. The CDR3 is CASSPTRGNSPLHF. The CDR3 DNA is TGTGCCAGCAGCCCGACAAGAGGAAATTCACCCCTCCACTTT.

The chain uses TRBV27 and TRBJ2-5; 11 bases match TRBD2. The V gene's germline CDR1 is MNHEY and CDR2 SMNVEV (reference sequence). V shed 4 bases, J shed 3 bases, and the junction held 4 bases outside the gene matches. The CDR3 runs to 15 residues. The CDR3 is CASSSLAGGKETQYF. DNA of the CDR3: TGTGCCAGCAGTTCCCTAGCGGGGGGCAAAGAGACCCAGTACTTC.

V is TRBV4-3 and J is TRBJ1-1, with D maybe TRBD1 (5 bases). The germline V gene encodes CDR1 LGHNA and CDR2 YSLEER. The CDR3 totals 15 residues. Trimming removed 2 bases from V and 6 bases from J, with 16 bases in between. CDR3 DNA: TGCGCCAGCAGCCAACTTTCAGCAGGGAGGGCTGAAGCTTTCTTT. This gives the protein CASSQLSAGRAEAFF.

The CDR3 here is CAWTALAGGLSYNEQFF. The CDR3 DNA follows: TGTGCCTGGACCGCTCTAGCGGGGGGGTTATCCTACAATGAGCAGTTCTTC. The chain employs TRBV30 and TRBJ2-1; 12 nucleotides align to TRBD2. J was trimmed by 1 base and V by 4 bases; bases with no gene match: 8. This CDR3 is built from 17 residues. Germline V gene data show CDR1 as GTSNPN and CDR2 as SVGIG (reference sequence).

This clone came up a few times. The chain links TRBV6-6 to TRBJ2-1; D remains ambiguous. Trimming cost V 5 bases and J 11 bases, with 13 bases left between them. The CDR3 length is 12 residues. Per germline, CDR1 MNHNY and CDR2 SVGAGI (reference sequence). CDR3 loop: CASSPKALQQFF. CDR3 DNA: TGTGCCAGCAGTCCCAAAGCCCTCCAGCAGTTCTTC.

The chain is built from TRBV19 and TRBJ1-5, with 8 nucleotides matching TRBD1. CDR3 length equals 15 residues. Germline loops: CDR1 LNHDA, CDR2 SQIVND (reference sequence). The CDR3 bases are TGTGCTACCGGACAGGGTGTTTTCGGGGATCAGCCCCAGCATTTT. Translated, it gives CATGQGVFGDQPQHF.

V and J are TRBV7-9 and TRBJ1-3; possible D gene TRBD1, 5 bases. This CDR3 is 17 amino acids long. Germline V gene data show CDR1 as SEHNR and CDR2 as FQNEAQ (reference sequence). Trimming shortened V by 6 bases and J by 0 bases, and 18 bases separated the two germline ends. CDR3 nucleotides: TGTGCCAGCAGGGGGCCTGGGTCAGAGAGCTCTGGAAACACCATATATTTT. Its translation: CASRGPGSESSGNTIYF.

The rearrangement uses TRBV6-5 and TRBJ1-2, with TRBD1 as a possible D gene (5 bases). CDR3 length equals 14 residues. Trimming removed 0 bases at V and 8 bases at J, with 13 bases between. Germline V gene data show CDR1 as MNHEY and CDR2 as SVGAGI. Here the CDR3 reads CASSYSRDSRGYTF. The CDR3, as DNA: TGTGCCAGCAGTTACTCGAGGGACTCTCGCGGCTACACCTTC.

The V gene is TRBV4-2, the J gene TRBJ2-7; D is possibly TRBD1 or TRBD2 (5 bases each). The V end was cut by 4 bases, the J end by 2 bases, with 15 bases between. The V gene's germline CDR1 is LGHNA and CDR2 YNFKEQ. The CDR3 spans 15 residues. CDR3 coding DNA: TGTGCCAGCAGCCCGACCGGGACGGTCACCTACGAGCAGTACTTC. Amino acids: CASSPTGTVTYEQYF.

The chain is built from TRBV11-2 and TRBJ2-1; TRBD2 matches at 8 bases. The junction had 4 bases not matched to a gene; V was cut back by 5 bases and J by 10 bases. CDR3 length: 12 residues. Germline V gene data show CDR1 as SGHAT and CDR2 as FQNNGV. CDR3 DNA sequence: TGTGCCAGCAGCCGAACGGGGGGGGAGCAGTTCTTC. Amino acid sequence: CASSRTGGEQFF.

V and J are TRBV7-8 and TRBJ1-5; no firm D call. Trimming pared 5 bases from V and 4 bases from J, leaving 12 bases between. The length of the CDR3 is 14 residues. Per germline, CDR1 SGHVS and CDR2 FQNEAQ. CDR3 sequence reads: CASSSAPLNQPQHF. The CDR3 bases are TGTGCCAGCAGCAGCGCCCCATTAAATCAGCCCCAGCATTTT.

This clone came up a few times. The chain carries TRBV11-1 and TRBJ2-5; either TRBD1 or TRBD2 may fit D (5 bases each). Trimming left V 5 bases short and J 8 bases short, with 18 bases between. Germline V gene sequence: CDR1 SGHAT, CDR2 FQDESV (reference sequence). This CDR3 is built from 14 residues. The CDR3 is CASSPGTDKRTQYF. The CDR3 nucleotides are TGTGCCAGCAGCCCAGGGACGGACAAGAGAACCCAGTACTTC.

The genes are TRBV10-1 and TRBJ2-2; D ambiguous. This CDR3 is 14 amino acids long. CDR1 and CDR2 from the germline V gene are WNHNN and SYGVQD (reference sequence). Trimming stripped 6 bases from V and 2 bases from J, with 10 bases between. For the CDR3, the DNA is TGCGCCAGCAGACCTCGACAAAACACCGGGGAGCTGTTTTTT. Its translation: CASRPRQNTGELFF.

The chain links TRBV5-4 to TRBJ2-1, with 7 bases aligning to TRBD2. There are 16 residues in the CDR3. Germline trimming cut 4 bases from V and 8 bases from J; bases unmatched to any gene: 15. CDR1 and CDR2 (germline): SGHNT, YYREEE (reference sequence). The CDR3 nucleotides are TGTGCCAGCAGCCCCGCCCCCGGGAGGAGCAATCATGAGCAGTTCTTC. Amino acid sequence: CASSPAPGRSNHEQFF.

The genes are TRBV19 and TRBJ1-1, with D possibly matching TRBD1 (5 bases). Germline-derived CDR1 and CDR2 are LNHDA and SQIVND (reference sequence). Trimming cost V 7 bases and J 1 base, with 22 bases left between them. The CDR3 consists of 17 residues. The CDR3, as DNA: TGTGCCAGTACTCCATTAGGGGAGGGCTCGAGGAACACTGAAGCTTTCTTT. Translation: CASTPLGEGSRNTEAFF.

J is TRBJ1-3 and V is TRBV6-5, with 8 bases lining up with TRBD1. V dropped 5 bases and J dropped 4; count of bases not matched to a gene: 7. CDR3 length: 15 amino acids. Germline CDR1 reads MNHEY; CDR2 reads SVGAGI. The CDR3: CASSPRTGLGNTIYF. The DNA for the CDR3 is TGTGCCAGCAGTCCCCGGACAGGGTTGGGAAACACCATATATTTT.